Sequencing of this T cell receptor (beta chain) was carried out in a study of T cells in Graves' hyperthyroidism and ophthalmopathy. Worth noting for this clonotype: The antigen remains unidentified.

This CDR3 is built from 14 residues. CDR1 and CDR2 from the germline V gene are DFQATT and SNEGSKA (reference sequence). V trimming: 2 bases; J trimming: 1 base; junction bases outside the gene matches: 3. RNA transcripts yielded amplified TCR beta CDR3 regions. HTBI primers were used for first-round RT-PCR of the TCR CDR3. One entry per CDR3 protein, called by TCRdb with MiXCR from the multiplex PCR reads. There are hundreds of thousands of distinct CDR3 sequences in the sample; about 25% occur only once, and roughly 24% lies in the top ten. Study-wide points: Blood also carried most thyroid clonotypes expanded above 0.001.

The chain carries TRBV20-1 and TRBJ2-5; 8 bases align to TRBD1. The sequencing sample was made of blood. The sequence was obtained from a middle-aged man with Graves' hyperthyroidism that later progressed to Graves' ophthalmopathy. The CDR3 region is CSARLTGVQETQYF. CDR3 DNA sequence: TGCAGTGCTAGACTGACAGGGGTCCAAGAGACCCAGTACTTC.